This TCR beta chain derives from a study of blood T cell repertoires in COVID-19. Study-wide context: The samples span acute and convalescent COVID-19 from the United States, Italy and Spain. Sample material is recorded as cDNA or gDNA derived from T cells, B-cell-depleted T cells, or PBMCs.

Authors' processing steps: For nucleated cells, counts were estimated from reference gene primer amplification. The assay was immunoSEQ multiplex PCR, and TCRdb's table has in-frame clones only and misses some. That table furnishes V, J and clone size, whereas the DNA furnished D and trimming. Of 100,000 to 150,000 clones detected, about 81% appear once; the ten largest clones hold 3.8%. CDR1 SGHAT and CDR2 FQNNGV come from the germline V gene. The CDR3 sequence is 14 residues long. V gave up 3 bases and J gave up 4 bases, with 10 bases separating them. Sequences were obtained from peripheral blood. The receptor was derived from a woman aged 50 to 65 with acute or convalescent COVID-19. V is TRBV11-2 and J is TRBJ2-1; D perhaps matches TRBD1 (5 bases). The CDR3 coding sequence is TGTGCCAGCAGCTTTAGGGGTGGGTACAATGAGCAGTTCTTC. As protein: CASSFRGGYNEQFF.